This T cell receptor (beta chain) was recorded in a study of cytomegalovirus exposure and HLA in healthy donors. The PCR was carried out with 60 Vbeta primers and 13 Jbeta primers. Profiling relied on immunoSEQ multiplex PCR, and the TCRdb table lists in-frame clones only, not all of them. The sample lists 150,000 to 200,000 clones, about three quarters seen once, with 5% to 7% in the top ten. The study, taken as a whole, reports: Using the classifier, cytomegalovirus status was reportedly diagnosed with high specificity and sensitivity. Later analysis identified a missense DCLRE1C variant that was linked to TCR beta V- and J-gene trimming. Most TCR beta V segments were productive about 87% or about 30% of the time in an earlier analysis.

As to this clone: Its antigen is not known.

Germline V gives CDR1 MNHEY, CDR2 SMNVEV (reference sequence). With 5 bases removed from V and 5 bases from J, the gap between germline ends came to 13 bases. This CDR3 spans 13 amino acids. V usage is TRBV27 and J usage is TRBJ2-7; D ambiguous. This receptor was taken from a man aged 40-49 years in good health and CMV-seropositive. Source material: PBMCs. The CDR3, as DNA: TGTGCCAGCAGTACCCGAGGCGACCACGAGCAGTACTTC. Protein product: CASSTRGDHEQYF.